In its sample, the clone carrying this T cell receptor (beta chain) was seen once. The sample comes from a study of T cell clonotyping in hematopoietic cell transplantation. V lost 1 base, J lost 5 bases, and 1 base stayed unmatched. Per germline, CDR1 LGHNA and CDR2 YNFKEQ. This CDR3 comprises 14 residues. Using immunoSEQ multiplex PCR, the repertoire was profiled, and TCRdb retains in-frame clones only, with some absent. Of about 15,000 clones listed, approximately 81% are singletons. The sequence was collected from a male patient between 60 and 69 years old who had an allogeneic stem cell transplant from a related donor, so the T cells may come from the graft donor. Some clones in this sample may be carry-over from other donors' samples. This chain links TRBV4-2 with TRBJ2-3; 9 bases agree with TRBD1. Source: PBMCs, taken 100 days after allogeneic stem cell transplant. CDR3 DNA sequence: TGTGCCAGCAGCCAAGGACAGGGGGAAGATACGCAGTATTTT. Its translation: CASSQGQGEDTQYF.